A single sample is the source of the 2 T cell receptor beta chains below, sequenced in a study of hypomethylating agent response in myelodysplastic syndrome. Profiled with immunoSEQ multiplex PCR; TCRdb holds only in-frame clones, not every one. Here the sample spans several thousand clones, over 80% being singletons. This sample comprised bone marrow, obtained before or after starting hypomethylating agent treatment for myelodysplastic syndrome (not recorded which). The receptor set was obtained from a human donor with myelodysplastic syndrome.

The V and J genes are TRBV5-6 and TRBJ1-3; the D is unclear. Germline CDR1 SGHDT, CDR2 YYEEEE. V dropped 4 bases and J dropped 0 bases, with 11 bases sitting between them. The CDR3 covers 15 residues. This chain's CDR3 is CASSVRRISGNTIYF. CDR3 nucleotide sequence: TGTGCCAGCAGCGTACGACGGATCTCTGGAAACACCATATATTTT.

This chain joins TRBV28 and TRBJ2-1, with 7 nucleotides matching TRBD2. After removal of 3 bases from V and 5 bases from J, the junction contained 7 bases not matched to a gene. This CDR3 contains 15 residues. The V gene's germline CDR1 is MDHEN and CDR2 SYDVKM. CDR3 in DNA: TGTGCCAGCAGTTTGGCGGGAGTCCGGGACAATGAGCAGTTCTTC. Residues: CASSLAGVRDNEQFF. The full variable domain, rest sourced from reference TRBV28 and TRBJ2-1, is DVKVTQSSRYLVKRTGEKVFLECVQDMDHENMFWYRQDPGLGLRLIYFSYDVKMKEKGDIPEGYSVSREKKERFSLILESASTNQTSMYLCASSLAGVRDNEQFFGPGTRLTVL.